The present entry profiles one T cell receptor (beta chain) with its context. This entry comes from a study of control samples from healthy donors and cancer patients. Produced via immunoSEQ multiplex PCR; TCRdb's table is partial and in-frame only. The profile shows roughly 120,000 clones, about 88% of them singletons. CDR1 is KGHSH, CDR2 LQKENI, per germline. The V gene end was trimmed by 3 bases and the J gene end by 5 bases; junction bases not matched to a gene: 4. The CDR3 has 14 residues. Sequences were obtained from blood. V is TRBV18 and J is TRBJ2-4; 7 nucleotides line up with TRBD1. This TCR was recovered from a woman in her 70s in good health. Here the CDR3 reads CASSPTGRENIQYF. In DNA form, the CDR3 reads TGTGCCAGCTCACCGACAGGGCGGGAAAACATTCAGTACTTC.